This TCR beta chain was recovered during a study of Tregs in tolerant kidney transplant recipients (dated by TCRdb to between 2018 and 2021). Background for the entire study: The study used TCRbeta sequencing to identify donor-specific regulatory T cells before combined kidney and bone marrow transplantation, then tracked those cells after transplant. Study-wide conclusions, independent of this receptor: Expanding Tregs with activated donor B cells appeared to identify the most biologically relevant and donor-specific TCRbeta repertoire. For some patients the PCR primers changed over time, which made it impossible to compare the samples from those patients at the nucleotide level. Donor-specific Treg expansion was found to exceed global Treg expansion in tolerant patients, suggesting antigen-driven rather than nonspecific expansion. Biological reproducibility was not directly assessed, although technical replication error appeared to be minimal. Because only a small number of patients were included, the study had limitations, and the results will need to be validated in larger populations as well as under other immunosuppression protocols.

For TCRbeta CDR3 sequencing, genomic DNA was extracted from sorted cells using the QIAGEN DNeasy Blood and Tissue Kit. Through immunoSEQ, high-throughput TCRbeta CDR3 sequencing was done commercially, including PCR amplification with internal controls and bias correction. The study's own analysis went as follows. A unique productive TCRbeta sequence was defined by the CDR3 nucleotide sequence when primers matched, and otherwise by the CDR3 amino acid sequence together with the Vbeta and Jbeta genes. To correct for sorting error, sequences found in more than one sorted population at a frequency ratio of 2:1 or less were discarded, and the remaining shared sequences were assigned to the population with the higher frequency. Sequences were defined as donor-reactive when expanded at least 5-fold in CFSE-low cells versus unstimulated cells and present at a frequency of at least 0.01% in CFSE-low cells. Jensen-Shannon divergence, calculated on the top 100 TCRbeta sequences ranked by frequency, was used to quantify repertoire divergence. For any sample with multiple sequencing runs, sorting error was corrected in each run separately before the runs were pooled. TCRdb carries this immuneACCESS record with in-frame sequences only. Its versions omit some clonotypes, under half of them owing to an unresolved V gene in the studies checked, with the rest unexplained. V and J calls and clone size are copied from that table; D and trimming were computed from the DNA. This sample comprises about 52,000 clones, about 89% of them detected only once. The ten top clones hold approximately 14% of the sample.

CDR1 and CDR2 were assigned from the germline V gene as SNHLY and FYNNEI. Trimming costs V 7 bases and J 0 bases, and their ends lie 6 bases apart. The CDR3 runs 12 amino acids, cysteine and phenylalanine included. The CDR3 DNA has 36 bases and is translated from base 1. Related donors were used in the transplants with nonmyeloablative bone marrow transplantation, and mixed chimerism was transient in the human trials. Thawed PBMCs were FACS-sorted into unstimulated Tregs (CD4+CD25+CD127-), CD4+ non-Tregs (CD4+CD25-), CD4 cells and CD8 cells. The patients were several recipients of combined kidney and bone marrow transplants from the ITN036ST trial, and samples were available only for these trial subjects. Healthy control blood was processed by Ficoll density gradient to PBMCs and cryopreserved; patient PBMCs were collected before and after transplant. Concerning this clone: It lacks a known antigen. There are no base qualities to consult, and no much larger clone falls within one base.

The chain joins TRBV2 to TRBJ2-5, with no reliable assignment of the D segment. The sequence was obtained from a human patient who received a combined kidney and bone marrow transplant. After a transplant, some T cells may be of graft donor origin. The sample was CD8+ T cells from blood (PBMCs), taken 24 months after the transplant. CDR3 sequence: CASKRYQETQYF. The DNA reads TGTGCCAGCAAGCGTTACCAAGAGACCCAGTACTTC.